These 20 T cell receptor beta chains were all obtained from the same sample, sequenced in a study of OX40 agonist ivuxolimab in advanced cancers. Clones were sequenced by immunoSEQ multiplex PCR, and TCRdb holds only the in-frame ones, with some missing. The table shows 100,000 to 120,000 clones, with about 92% occurring only once. The sequences come from CD4+ or CD8+ T cells sorted from blood, collected in a trial of the OX40 agonist ivuxolimab. These receptors were collected from an adult with an advanced solid tumor such as melanoma, head and neck, liver or kidney cancer.

The chain combines TRBV6-5 with TRBJ2-5, with D maybe TRBD2 (6 bases). Between the trimmed V and J ends, which lost 0 bases and 5 bases, there was a span of 13 bases. Per the germline V gene, CDR1 is MNHEY and CDR2 is SVGAGI. This CDR3 region has 15 residues. This CDR3 is CASSYSYGAGETQYF. CDR3 sequence (DNA): TGTGCCAGCAGTTACTCCTACGGGGCGGGGGAGACCCAGTACTTC.

The rearrangement uses TRBV29-1 and TRBJ2-1; TRBD2 might be the D (6 bases). The CDR3 contains 16 residues. From germline, CDR1 is SQVTM and CDR2 ANQGSEA. V was trimmed by 0 bases and J by 4 bases, leaving 16 bases between them. The chain's CDR3 is CSVEDQRERGYNEQFF. Here the CDR3 DNA reads TGCAGCGTTGAAGATCAACGGGAGAGAGGGTACAATGAGCAGTTCTTC.

This rearrangement joins TRBV7-9 to TRBJ1-1; no definite D call. V lost 1 base to trimming and J lost 9 bases, with 9 bases between them. This CDR3 has 12 residues. The germline gives CDR1 SEHNR, CDR2 FQNEAQ (reference sequence). Here the CDR3 reads CASSLGGGKAFF. CDR3 DNA: TGTGCCAGCAGCTTAGGAGGAGGCAAAGCTTTCTTT.

This clone was picked up a small number of times. The V gene is TRBV19, the J gene TRBJ1-5; 8 bases are a match to TRBD1. V lost 3 bases and J lost 5; bases outside the gene matches: 12. CDR3 size: 17 residues. Germline CDR1 reads LNHDA; CDR2 reads SQIVND (reference sequence). DNA of the CDR3: TGTGCCAGTAGTATCGCCCTTTGGACAGGGATGCATCAGCCCCAGCATTTT. It specifies CASSIALWTGMHQPQHF.

V and J are TRBV28 and TRBJ1-6; TRBD1 matches at 12 bases. With 5 bases clipped from V and 10 bases from J, the junction kept 6 bases outside the gene matches. CDR1 and CDR2 from the germline V gene are MDHEN and SYDVKM. The CDR3 extends over 15 amino acids. The CDR3 region has the DNA TGTGCCAGCAGTATGGGGACAGGGGGCCAATCACCCCTCCACTTT. Translation: CASSMGTGGQSPLHF.

In its sample, this clone was seen once. This chain joins TRBV5-5 and TRBJ2-7, with D perhaps assigned TRBD1 or TRBD2 (6 bases each). The germline gives CDR1 SGHKS, CDR2 YYEKEE (reference sequence). V dropped 0 bases and J dropped 3 bases, with 10 bases sitting between them. The CDR3 runs to 14 residues. CDR3 bases: TGTGCCAGCAGCTTGGTAGGAGGGGGCTACGAGCAGTACTTC. Protein sequence: CASSLVGGGYEQYF.

V and J are TRBV6-5 and TRBJ1-5; 7 bases are a match to TRBD1. Germline CDR1 reads MNHEY; CDR2 reads SVGAGI. This CDR3 has 15 residues. V lost 5 bases, J lost 6 bases, and 10 bases stayed unmatched. The CDR3 protein is CASSPTADRTQPQHF. As DNA, the CDR3 is TGTGCCAGCAGTCCTACAGCGGACAGGACTCAGCCCCAGCATTTT.

The rearrangement uses TRBV6-6 and TRBJ1-2; perhaps TRBD1 as D (5 bases). The length of the CDR3 is 14 residues. Deletions cut 0 bases from V and 5 bases from J, with 10 bases between. In germline, CDR1 is MNHNY, CDR2 SVGAGI (reference sequence). CDR3 amino acids: CASSYSRGVYGYTF. The CDR3 nucleotides read TGTGCCAGCAGTTACTCGAGAGGGGTTTATGGCTACACCTTC.

The chain links TRBV7-8 to TRBJ1-1; perhaps TRBD1 as D (5 bases). Germline lookup yields CDR1 SGHVS and CDR2 FQNEAQ. Between the trimmed V and J ends, which lost 1 base and 0 bases, there was a span of 6 bases. The CDR3 has 14 residues. The CDR3 spells CASSLVRVNTEAFF. The CDR3 DNA is TGTGCCAGCAGCTTAGTCAGGGTGAACACTGAAGCTTTCTTT.

The genes are TRBV9 and TRBJ2-3; weak D call: TRBD2 (5 bases). The germline CDR1 and CDR2 sequences are SGDLS and YYNGEE. The CDR3 consists of 14 residues. V lost 4 bases and J 2 bases, leaving 11 bases between the germline ends. In DNA form, the CDR3 reads TGTGCCAGCAGCCTAAGCGGCTTCACAGATACGCAGTATTTT. Protein: CASSLSGFTDTQYF. Complete variable domain (other parts from reference TRBV9 and TRBJ2-3): DSGVTQTPKHLITATGQRVTLRCSPRSGDLSVYWYQQSLDQGLQFLIQYYNGEERAKGNILERFSAQQFPDLHSELNLSSLELGDSALYFCASSLSGFTDTQYFGPGTRLTVL.

The V call is TRBV9, the J call TRBJ2-3; 11 nucleotides agree with TRBD2. J was trimmed by 0 bases and V by 1 base; bases with no gene match: 7. Per the germline V gene, CDR1 is SGDLS and CDR2 is YYNGEE. The CDR3 has 18 residues. The CDR3 loop is CASSVSGTSGTSTDTQYF. In nucleotides, the CDR3 is TGTGCCAGCAGCGTAAGTGGGACTAGCGGAACTAGCACAGATACGCAGTATTTT.

J is TRBJ2-1 and V is TRBV2; no definite D call. The length of the CDR3 is 11 residues. V lost 7 bases and J 12 bases, leaving 13 bases between the germline ends. Germline V lookup: CDR1 SNHLY, CDR2 FYNNEI. CDR3 DNA sequence: TGTGCCAGCACTACGGCAGGCTGGCAGTTCTTC. Its translation: CASTTAGWQFF.

The chain employs TRBV29-1 and TRBJ2-3; 7 bases map to TRBD2. Germline V lookup: CDR1 SQVTM, CDR2 ANQGSEA. The CDR3 contains 14 residues. Trimming at V came to 7 bases and at J to 6 bases, leaving 13 bases not matched to a gene. The CDR3 nucleotides are TGCAGCGCCTCTAGGGCTAGCGGTGCCGATACGCAGTATTTT. Protein product: CSASRASGADTQYF.

V usage is TRBV28 and J usage is TRBJ2-6, with D maybe TRBD1 (5 bases). Germline CDR1 is MDHEN and CDR2 is SYDVKM. The CDR3 contains 14 residues. Trimming took 11 bases from V and 0 from J, leaving 11 bases between them. The CDR3 here is CAVEGASGANVLTF. The CDR3 DNA reads as TGTGCCGTCGAAGGGGCCTCTGGGGCCAACGTCCTGACTTTC.

The V gene is TRBV5-6, the J gene TRBJ1-5; D gene uncertain. The CDR3 is made up of 15 amino acids. The V end lost 0 bases, the J end lost 3 bases, and 10 bases lay between the germline ends. Per the germline V gene, CDR1 is SGHDT and CDR2 is YYEEEE. The CDR3 protein is CASSLAGTFNQPQHF. DNA for the CDR3: TGTGCCAGCAGCTTGGCCGGTACATTCAATCAGCCCCAGCATTTT.

Comments on this clone: This specimen includes other DNA sequences encoding the same CDR3. The V call is TRBV7-2, the J call TRBJ1-2; D gene unclear. The germline V and J ends were trimmed by 1 base and 2 bases, with 8 bases remaining between them. This CDR3 is 14 amino acids long. Germline V gene sequence: CDR1 SGHTA, CDR2 FQGNSA. The CDR3 nucleotides read TGTGCCAGCAGCTTAGGAGGAACCAACTATGGCTACACCTTC. Amino acid sequence: CASSLGGTNYGYTF.

The sample holds one count of this clone. The chain links TRBV7-2 to TRBJ2-5, with a possible D match to TRBD1 (6 bases). The V end was cut by 7 bases, the J end by 2 bases, with 14 bases between. The CDR3 runs 14 residues. Germline CDR1 and CDR2: SGHTA and FQGNSA. CDR3 bases: TGTGCCAGCATCATGGACAGAACGCAAGAGACCCAGTACTTC. It yields the protein CASIMDRTQETQYF.

The rearrangement uses TRBV27 and TRBJ1-1, with TRBD1 identical over 10 bases. CDR3 length equals 14 residues. From germline, CDR1 is MNHEY and CDR2 SMNVEV (reference sequence). With 6 bases clipped from V and 1 base from J, the junction kept 2 bases outside the gene matches. For the CDR3, the DNA is TGTGCCAGCAGACGGGACAGGGGGAACACTGAAGCTTTCTTT. As protein: CASRRDRGNTEAFF.

V and J are TRBV21-1 and TRBJ2-2; the table's D call of TRBD2 was not tested on the DNA. TRBV21-1 is flagged as a pseudogene. CDR3 size: 14 residues. The CDR3 nucleotides read TGTGCCAGCAATAATCAACGGAGGGCCGGGGAGCTGTTTTTT. This sequence encodes CASNNQRRAGELFF.

V and J are TRBV10-3 and TRBJ1-1; 7 positions agree with TRBD1. V shed 3 bases and J 2 bases; nucleotides not matched to a gene: 6. There are 15 residues in the CDR3. Germline lookup yields CDR1 ENHRY and CDR2 SYGVKD. CDR3 sequence reads: CAISEGGVANTEAFF. CDR3 coding DNA: TGTGCCATCAGTGAAGGGGGCGTCGCAAACACTGAAGCTTTCTTT.